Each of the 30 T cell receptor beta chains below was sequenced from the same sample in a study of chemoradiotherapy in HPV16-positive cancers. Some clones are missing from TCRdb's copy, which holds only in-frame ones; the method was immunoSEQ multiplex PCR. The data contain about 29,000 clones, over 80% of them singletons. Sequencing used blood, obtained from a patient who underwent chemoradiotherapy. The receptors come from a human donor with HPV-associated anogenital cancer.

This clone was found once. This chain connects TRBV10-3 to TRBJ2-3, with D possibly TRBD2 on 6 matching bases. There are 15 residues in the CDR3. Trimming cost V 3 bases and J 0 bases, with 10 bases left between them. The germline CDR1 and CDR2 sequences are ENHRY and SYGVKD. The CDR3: CAISDGTSSTDTQYF. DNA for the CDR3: TGTGCCATCAGTGATGGGACTTCCAGCACAGATACGCAGTATTTT.

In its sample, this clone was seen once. The CDR3 loop is CASSVVGQVTDTQYF. DNA for the CDR3: TGTGCCAGCAGCGTAGTTGGACAAGTCACAGATACGCAGTATTTT. V and J are TRBV9 and TRBJ2-3; the D gene is possibly TRBD1 (5 bases). The CDR3 is made up of 15 amino acids. In germline, CDR1 is SGDLS, CDR2 YYNGEE. Deletions cut 0 bases from V and 2 bases from J, with 10 bases between.

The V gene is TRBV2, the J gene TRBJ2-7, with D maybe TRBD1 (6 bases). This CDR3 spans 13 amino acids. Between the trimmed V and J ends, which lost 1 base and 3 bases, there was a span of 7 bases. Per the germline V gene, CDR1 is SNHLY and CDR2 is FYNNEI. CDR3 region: CASSEDRDYEQYF. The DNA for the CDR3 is TGTGCCAGCAGTGAAGACAGGGACTACGAGCAGTACTTC.

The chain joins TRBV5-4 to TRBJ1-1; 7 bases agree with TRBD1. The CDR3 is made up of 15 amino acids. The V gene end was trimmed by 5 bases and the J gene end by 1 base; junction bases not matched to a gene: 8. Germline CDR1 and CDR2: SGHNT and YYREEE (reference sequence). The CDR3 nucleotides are TGTGCCAGCAGTCAGGGGGGATCACAGAACACTGAAGCTTTCTTT. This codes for CASSQGGSQNTEAFF.

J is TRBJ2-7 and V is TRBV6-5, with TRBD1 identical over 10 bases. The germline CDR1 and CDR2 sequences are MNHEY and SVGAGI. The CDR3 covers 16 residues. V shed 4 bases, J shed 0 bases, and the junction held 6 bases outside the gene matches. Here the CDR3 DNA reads TGTGCCAGCAGTTCGTCCGGGACAGGGGACTCCTACGAGCAGTACTTC. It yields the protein CASSSSGTGDSYEQYF.

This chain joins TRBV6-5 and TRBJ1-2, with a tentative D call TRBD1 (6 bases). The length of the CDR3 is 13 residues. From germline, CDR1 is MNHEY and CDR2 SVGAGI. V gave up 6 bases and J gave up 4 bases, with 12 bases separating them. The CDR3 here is CASSLGQTYGYTF. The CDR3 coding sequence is TGTGCCAGCAGCCTCGGACAGACCTATGGCTACACCTTC.

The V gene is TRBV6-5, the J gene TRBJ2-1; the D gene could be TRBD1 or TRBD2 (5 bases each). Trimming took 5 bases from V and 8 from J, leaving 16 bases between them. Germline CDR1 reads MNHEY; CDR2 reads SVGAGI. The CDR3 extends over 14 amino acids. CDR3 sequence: CASSQGTLLHEQFF. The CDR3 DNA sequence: TGTGCCAGCAGTCAAGGGACCCTCCTTCATGAGCAGTTCTTC.

The CDR3 DNA reads as TGTGCCAGCAGTGACAACAGGGTTAAAGGCGGCACCTTC. It is translated as CASSDNRVKGGTF. The chain links TRBV6-4 to TRBJ1-2, with D tentatively TRBD1 (6 bases). Trimming pared 2 bases from V and 13 bases from J, leaving 17 bases between. Germline CDR1 MRHNA, CDR2 SNTAGT. This CDR3 contains 13 residues.

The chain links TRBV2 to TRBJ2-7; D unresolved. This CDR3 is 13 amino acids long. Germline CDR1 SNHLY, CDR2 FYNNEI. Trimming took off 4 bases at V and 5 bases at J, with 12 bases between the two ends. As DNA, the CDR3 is TGTGCCAGCAGTGTAAGTGGGAAGGACGAGCAGTACTTC. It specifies CASSVSGKDEQYF.

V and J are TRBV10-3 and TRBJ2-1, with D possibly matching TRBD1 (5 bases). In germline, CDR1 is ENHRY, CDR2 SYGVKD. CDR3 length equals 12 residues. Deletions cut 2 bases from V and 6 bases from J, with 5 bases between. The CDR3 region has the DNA TGTGCCATCAGTGAGCAGGGCAATGAGCAGTTCTTC. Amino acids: CAISEQGNEQFF.

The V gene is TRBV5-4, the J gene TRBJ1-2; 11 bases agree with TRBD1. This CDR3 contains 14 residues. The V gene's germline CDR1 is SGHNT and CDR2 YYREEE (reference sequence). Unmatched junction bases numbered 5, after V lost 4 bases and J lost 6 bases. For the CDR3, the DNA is TGTGCCAGCAGCGAAGGACAGGGGGCAAATGGCTACACCTTC. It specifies CASSEGQGANGYTF.

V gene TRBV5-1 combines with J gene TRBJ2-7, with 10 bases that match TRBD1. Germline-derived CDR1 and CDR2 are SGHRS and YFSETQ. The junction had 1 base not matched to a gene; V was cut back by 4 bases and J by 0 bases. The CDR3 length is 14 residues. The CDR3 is CASSRDRGSYEQYF. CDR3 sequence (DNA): TGCGCCAGCAGCCGGGACAGGGGCTCCTACGAGCAGTACTTC. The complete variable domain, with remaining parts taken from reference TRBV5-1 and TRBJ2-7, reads KAGVTQTPRYLIKTRGQQVTLSCSPISGHRSVSWYQQTPGQGLQFLFEYFSETQRNKGNFPGRFSGRQFSNSRSEMNVSTLELGDSALYLCASSRDRGSYEQYFGPGTRLTVT.

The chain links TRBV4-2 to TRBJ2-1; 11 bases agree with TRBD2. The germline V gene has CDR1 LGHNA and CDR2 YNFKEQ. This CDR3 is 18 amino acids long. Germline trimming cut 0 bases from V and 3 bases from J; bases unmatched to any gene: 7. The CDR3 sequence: CASSQESTSGAIYNEQFF. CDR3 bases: TGTGCCAGCAGCCAAGAATCGACTAGCGGGGCCATCTACAATGAGCAGTTCTTC.

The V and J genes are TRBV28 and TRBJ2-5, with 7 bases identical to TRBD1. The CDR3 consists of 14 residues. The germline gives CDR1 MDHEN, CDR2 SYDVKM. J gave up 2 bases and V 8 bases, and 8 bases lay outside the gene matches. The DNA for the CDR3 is TGTGCCAGCCGGACTGGACAGGCACAAGAGACCCAGTACTTC. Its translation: CASRTGQAQETQYF.

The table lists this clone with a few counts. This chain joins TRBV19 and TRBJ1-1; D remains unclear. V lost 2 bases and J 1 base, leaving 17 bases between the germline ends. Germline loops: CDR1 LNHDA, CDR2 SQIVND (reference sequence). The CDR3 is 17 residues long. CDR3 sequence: CASSITTLGLGNTEAFF. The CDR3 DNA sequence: TGTGCCAGTAGTATAACGACACTTGGCCTGGGGAACACTGAAGCTTTCTTT.

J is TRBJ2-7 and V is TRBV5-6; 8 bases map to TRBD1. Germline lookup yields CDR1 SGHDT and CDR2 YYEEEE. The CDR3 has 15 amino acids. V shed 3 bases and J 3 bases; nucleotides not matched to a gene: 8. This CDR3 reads CASSSRRTGSYEQYF. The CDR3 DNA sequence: TGTGCCAGCAGCTCCCGTCGGACAGGGAGCTACGAGCAGTACTTC.

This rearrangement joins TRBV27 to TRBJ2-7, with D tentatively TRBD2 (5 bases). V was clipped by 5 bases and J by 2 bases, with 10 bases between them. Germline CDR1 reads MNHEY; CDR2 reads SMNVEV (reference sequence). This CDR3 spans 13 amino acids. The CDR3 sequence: CASSLGSTYEQYF. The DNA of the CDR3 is TGTGCCAGCAGTCTGGGGAGTACCTACGAGCAGTACTTC.

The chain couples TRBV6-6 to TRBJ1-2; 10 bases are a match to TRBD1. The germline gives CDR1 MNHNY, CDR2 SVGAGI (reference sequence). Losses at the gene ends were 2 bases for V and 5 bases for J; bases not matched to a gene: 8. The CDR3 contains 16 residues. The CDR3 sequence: CASSYPETGGGYGYTF. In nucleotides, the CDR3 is TGTGCCAGCAGTTACCCCGAGACAGGGGGCGGGTATGGCTACACCTTC.

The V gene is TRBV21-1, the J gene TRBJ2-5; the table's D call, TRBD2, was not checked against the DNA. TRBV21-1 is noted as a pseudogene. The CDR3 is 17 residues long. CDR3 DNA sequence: TGTGCCAGCAGCAAAGGCCCGACTAGCGGTCCGCAAGAGACCCAGTACTTC. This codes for CASSKGPTSGPQETQYF.

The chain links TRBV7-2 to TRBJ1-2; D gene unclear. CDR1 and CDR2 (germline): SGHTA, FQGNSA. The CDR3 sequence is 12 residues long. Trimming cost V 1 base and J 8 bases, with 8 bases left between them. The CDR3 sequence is CASSLVGWGYTF. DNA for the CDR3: TGTGCCAGCAGCTTAGTGGGGTGGGGCTACACCTTC. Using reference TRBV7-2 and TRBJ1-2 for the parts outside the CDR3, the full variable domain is GAGVSQSPSNKVTEKGKDVELRCDPISGHTALYWYRQSLGQGLEFLIYFQGNSAPDKSGLPSDRFSAERTGGSVSTLTIQRTQQEDSAVYLCASSLVGWGYTFGSGTRLTVV.

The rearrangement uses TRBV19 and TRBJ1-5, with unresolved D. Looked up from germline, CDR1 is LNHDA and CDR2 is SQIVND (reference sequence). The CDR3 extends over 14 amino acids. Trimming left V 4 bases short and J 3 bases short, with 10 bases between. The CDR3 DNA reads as TGTGCCAGTAGTACCGGTCCGAACAATCAGCCCCAGCATTTT. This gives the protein CASSTGPNNQPQHF. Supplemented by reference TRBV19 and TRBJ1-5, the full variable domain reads DGGITQSPKYLFRKEGQNVTLSCEQNLNHDAMYWYRQDPGQGLRLIYYSQIVNDFQKGDIAEGYSVSREKKESFPLTVTSAQKNPTAFYLCASSTGPNNQPQHFGDGTRLSIL.

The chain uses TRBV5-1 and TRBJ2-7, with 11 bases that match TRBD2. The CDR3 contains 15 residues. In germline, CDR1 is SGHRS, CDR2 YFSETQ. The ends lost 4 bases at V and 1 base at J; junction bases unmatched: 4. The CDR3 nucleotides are TGCGCCAGCAGCCCTCTAGCGGGAGGATCCTACGAGCAGTACTTC. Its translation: CASSPLAGGSYEQYF.

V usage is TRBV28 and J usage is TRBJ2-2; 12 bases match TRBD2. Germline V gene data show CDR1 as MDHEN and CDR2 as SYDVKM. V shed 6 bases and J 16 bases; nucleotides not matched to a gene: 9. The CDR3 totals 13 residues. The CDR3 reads CASRDTSGRWAFF. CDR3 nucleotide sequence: TGTGCCAGCAGGGATACTAGCGGGAGGTGGGCGTTTTTT.

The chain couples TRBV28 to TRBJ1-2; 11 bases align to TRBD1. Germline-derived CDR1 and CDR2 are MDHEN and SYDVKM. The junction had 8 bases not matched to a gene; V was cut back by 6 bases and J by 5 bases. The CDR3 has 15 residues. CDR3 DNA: TGTGCCAGCAGCTCGCCGGGACAGGGGGTTTATGGCTACACCTTC. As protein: CASSSPGQGVYGYTF.

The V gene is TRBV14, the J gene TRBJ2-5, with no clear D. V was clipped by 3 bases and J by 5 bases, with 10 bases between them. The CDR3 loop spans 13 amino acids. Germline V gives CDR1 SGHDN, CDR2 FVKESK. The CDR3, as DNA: TGTGCCAGCAGCCACTCCTCTGGGGAGACCCAGTACTTC. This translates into CASSHSSGETQYF. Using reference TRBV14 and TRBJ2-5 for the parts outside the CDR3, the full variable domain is EAGVTQFPSHSVIEKGQTVTLRCDPISGHDNLYWYRRVMGKEIKFLLHFVKESKQDESGMPNNRFLAERTGGTYSTLKVQPAELEDSGVYFCASSHSSGETQYFGPGTRLLVL.

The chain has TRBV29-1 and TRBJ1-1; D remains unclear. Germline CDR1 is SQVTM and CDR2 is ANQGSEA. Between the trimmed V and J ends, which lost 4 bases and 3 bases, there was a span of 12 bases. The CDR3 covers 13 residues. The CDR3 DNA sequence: TGCAGCGTTGGCCCGGACGATTACACTGAAGCTTTCTTT. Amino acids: CSVGPDDYTEAFF.

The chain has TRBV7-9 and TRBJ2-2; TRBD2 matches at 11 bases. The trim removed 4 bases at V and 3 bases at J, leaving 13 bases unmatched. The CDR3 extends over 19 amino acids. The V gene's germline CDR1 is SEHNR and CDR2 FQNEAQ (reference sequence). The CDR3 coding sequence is TGTGCCAGCAGCTCACTACCGGGACTAGCGGATAAAGACACCGGGGAGCTGTTTTTT. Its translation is CASSSLPGLADKDTGELFF.

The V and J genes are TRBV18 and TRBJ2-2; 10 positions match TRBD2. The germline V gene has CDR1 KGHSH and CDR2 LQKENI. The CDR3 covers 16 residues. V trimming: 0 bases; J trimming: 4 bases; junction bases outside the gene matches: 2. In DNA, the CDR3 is TGTGCCAGCTCACCACCGAGCGGGGGGGCCACCGGGGAGCTGTTTTTT. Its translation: CASSPPSGGATGELFF.

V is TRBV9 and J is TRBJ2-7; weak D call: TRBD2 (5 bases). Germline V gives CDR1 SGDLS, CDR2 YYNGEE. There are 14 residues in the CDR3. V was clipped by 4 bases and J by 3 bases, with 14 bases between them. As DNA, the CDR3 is TGTGCCAGCAGCAATCCCGGGGTAAGCTACGAGCAGTACTTC. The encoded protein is CASSNPGVSYEQYF.

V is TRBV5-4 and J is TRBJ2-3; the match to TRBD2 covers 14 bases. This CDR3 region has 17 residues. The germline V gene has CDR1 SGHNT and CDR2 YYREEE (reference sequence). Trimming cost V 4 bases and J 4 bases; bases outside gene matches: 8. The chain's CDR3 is CASSPIGLAGGADTQYF. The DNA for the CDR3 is TGTGCCAGCAGCCCAATCGGACTAGCGGGGGGTGCAGATACGCAGTATTTT.